These 10 T cell receptor beta chains came from one sample sequenced in a study of human T cells and chemical hapten exposure. Time point given: pre-sensitization, week 0. As for treatment: therapeutic diphenylcyclopropenone sensitization with weekly scalp DPC. TCRdb ran MiXCR on the RACE reads and lists one entry per CDR3 protein. The sample shows approximately 260,000 distinct CDR3 sequences, approximately 7.5% of them seen only once. The specimen comprised whole blood, sampled in connection with sensitization to the hapten diphenylcyclopropenone (DPC). These receptors were obtained from a young man with alopecia areata. Some clones in this sample may be carry-over from other donors' samples.

The V gene is TRBV7-9, the J gene TRBJ2-5, with a tentative D call TRBD1 (5 bases). Trimming shortened V by 5 bases and J by 3 bases, and 13 bases separated the two germline ends. The CDR3 is 14 amino acids. From germline, CDR1 is SEHNR and CDR2 FQNEAQ (reference sequence). In nucleotides, the CDR3 is TGTGCCAGCAGCCCAAGGGGCCAGGAAGAGACCCAGTACTTC. It encodes CASSPRGQEETQYF.

The chain employs TRBV27 and TRBJ1-2; no clear D. Germline loops: CDR1 MNHEY, CDR2 SMNVEV (reference sequence). This CDR3 has 11 residues. V lost 2 bases, J lost 8 bases, and 6 bases lay in between. CDR3 in amino acids: CASSLLPGYTF. In DNA form, the CDR3 reads TGTGCCAGCAGTTTACTTCCAGGCTACACCTTC.

The chain joins TRBV14 to TRBJ1-6; unclear D gene. Germline assignment: CDR1 SGHDN and CDR2 FVKESK. The germline V and J ends were trimmed by 4 bases and 0 bases, with 7 bases remaining between them. This CDR3 has 15 amino acids. CDR3 amino acids: CASSLGYSYNSPLHF. CDR3 DNA: TGTGCCAGCAGCCTAGGCTACTCCTATAATTCACCCCTCCACTTT.

There are many counts of this clonotype. V gene TRBV6-1 combines with J gene TRBJ1-5, with D possibly TRBD1 on 6 matching bases. The V and J ends lost 3 bases and 9 bases respectively, with 24 bases between them. CDR3 length: 17 amino acids. Looked up from germline, CDR1 is MNHNS and CDR2 is SASEGT. The CDR3 protein is CASSDPQTRGIGRPQHF. CDR3 coding DNA: TGTGCCAGCAGTGACCCCCAGACGAGGGGGATCGGGCGGCCCCAGCATTTT.

This clonotype appeared many times. This chain connects TRBV6-2 or TRBV6-3 to TRBJ2-5, with D possibly matching TRBD1 (6 bases). Germline loops: CDR1 MNHEY, CDR2 SVGEGT. V gave up 0 bases and J gave up 1 base, with 12 bases separating them. The CDR3 spans 16 residues. The CDR3, as DNA: TGTGCCAGCAGTTACTCGCCAGAGACAGGCCAAGAGACCCAGTACTTC. It codes for CASSYSPETGQETQYF.

This clonotype was observed a few times. The rearrangement links TRBV12-3 or TRBV12-4 to TRBJ2-2, with 7 bases identical to TRBD1. The CDR3 runs 16 residues. J was trimmed by 0 bases and V by 6 bases; bases with no gene match: 7. The CDR3: CASSQQGPSNTGELFF. CDR3 bases: TGTGCCAGCAGCCAACAGGGGCCCTCGAACACCGGGGAGCTGTTTTTT.

This clonotype was picked up a small number of times. The V call is TRBV12-3 or TRBV12-4, the J call TRBJ1-1, with 7 bases fitting TRBD1. The trim removed 5 bases at V and 7 bases at J, leaving 13 bases unmatched. This CDR3 is 15 amino acids long. The CDR3 region has the DNA TGTGCCAGCAGTACGAGGACAGGCCCGCGGGGTGAAGCTTTCTTT. Residues: CASSTRTGPRGEAFF.

The chain combines TRBV2 with TRBJ2-2; TRBD1 agrees at 10 bases. CDR1 is SNHLY, CDR2 FYNNEI, per germline. The CDR3 runs to 17 residues. Trimming removed 8 bases from V and 6 bases from J; junction bases left unmatched: 15. CDR3 sequence (DNA): TGTGCCAGCTCCGATGGCGGGACAGGGGATTTCGCCGGGGAGCTGTTTTTT. Protein product: CASSDGGTGDFAGELFF.

As to this clonotype: Its ends do not fully match the called genes, so a read error is possible. The chain has TRBV4-3 and TRBJ2-5; D is undetermined. The CDR3 runs to 14 residues. Germline CDR1 LGHNA, CDR2 YSLEER. The CDR3 sequence: CASSQDLLQETEYF. CDR3 bases: TGCGCCAGCAGCCAGGACCTATTACAAGAGACCGAGTACTTC.

The chain combines TRBV7-3 with TRBJ2-3; 11 positions agree with TRBD2. Germline assignment: CDR1 SGHTA and CDR2 FQGTGA. J gave up 2 bases and V 5 bases, and 6 bases lay outside the gene matches. The CDR3 consists of 16 residues. CDR3 bases: TGTGCCAGCAGCCTAAATAGCGGGGGGGACACAGATACGCAGTATTTT. Translating gives CASSLNSGGDTDTQYF.